This is a list of T cell receptor beta chains from one sample in a study of blood T cell repertoires in COVID-19. Libraries were prepared by immunoSEQ multiplex PCR; TCRdb keeps only in-frame clonotypes and omits some of them. The sample contains 250,000 or so clones, around 86% of which appear only once. The sequenced material came from peripheral blood. The receptors here all came from a woman aged 25 to 39 with active or convalescent COVID-19. The CDR3 runs from the conserved cysteine through the conserved F or W. Each record gives: CDR3 length, clone size, J gene, D gene, V gene, CDR3 protein, CDR3 DNA. D genes are given only for firm matches. A row's size may be missing; if present it is once, few, many or a size class.

CDR3 length: 14; clone size: -; J gene: TRBJ1-2; D gene: -; V gene: TRBV14; CDR3 protein: CASSLTDRFRGYTF; CDR3 DNA: TGTGCCAGCAGCCTCACGGACAGATTCCGCGGCTACACCTTC
CDR3 length: 16; clone size: -; J gene: TRBJ1-1; D gene: TRBD1; V gene: TRBV4-1; CDR3 protein: CASSQRGDRRNTEAFF; CDR3 DNA: TGCGCCAGCAGCCAAAGGGGGGACAGGAGGAACACTGAAGCTTTCTTT
CDR3 length: 17; clone size: -; J gene: TRBJ1-1; D gene: -; V gene: TRBV19; CDR3 protein: CASSPWTVPPKGTEAFF; CDR3 DNA: TGTGCCAGTAGTCCATGGACAGTCCCCCCTAAGGGGACTGAAGCTTTCTTT
CDR3 length: 17; clone size: once; J gene: TRBJ2-1; D gene: TRBD2; V gene: TRBV6-2/TRBV6-3; CDR3 protein: CASSYPSGGGSYNEQFF; CDR3 DNA: TGTGCCAGCAGTTATCCTAGCGGGGGGGGCTCCTACAATGAGCAGTTCTTC
CDR3 length: 15; clone size: -; J gene: TRBJ1-4; D gene: -; V gene: TRBV19; CDR3 protein: CASSIDVGANEKLFF; CDR3 DNA: TGTGCCAGTAGTATAGATGTGGGGGCGAATGAAAAACTGTTTTTT
CDR3 length: 15; clone size: once; J gene: TRBJ1-3; D gene: TRBD1; V gene: TRBV7-2; CDR3 protein: CASSLDRAFGNTIYF; CDR3 DNA: TGTGCCAGCAGTCTCGACAGGGCATTCGGAAACACCATATATTTT
CDR3 length: 16; clone size: once; J gene: TRBJ2-3; D gene: TRBD2; V gene: TRBV15; CDR3 protein: CATSAGRTSGTDTQYF; CDR3 DNA: TGTGCCACCAGCGCCGGAAGGACTAGCGGCACAGATACGCAGTATTTT
CDR3 length: 13; clone size: few; J gene: TRBJ1-2; D gene: TRBD1; V gene: TRBV25-1; CDR3 protein: CASTRTGDYGYTF; CDR3 DNA: TGTGCCAGCACCCGGACAGGGGACTATGGCTACACCTTC
CDR3 length: 13; clone size: -; J gene: TRBJ1-2; D gene: -; V gene: TRBV18; CDR3 protein: CASSPGDGYGYTF; CDR3 DNA: TGTGCCAGCTCCCCGGGTGACGGCTATGGCTACACCTTC
CDR3 length: 18; clone size: -; J gene: TRBJ1-5; D gene: -; V gene: TRBV7-3; CDR3 protein: CASGPGTLLGRSNQPQHF; CDR3 DNA: TGTGCCAGCGGCCCCGGGACTCTGCTAGGGAGGAGCAATCAGCCCCAGCATTTT
CDR3 length: 14; clone size: -; J gene: TRBJ2-1; D gene: -; V gene: TRBV9; CDR3 protein: CASSVASGWDEQFF; CDR3 DNA: TGTGCCAGCAGCGTGGCCAGCGGGTGGGATGAGCAGTTCTTC
CDR3 length: 15; clone size: -; J gene: TRBJ2-7; D gene: -; V gene: TRBV18; CDR3 protein: CASSPPSLQGYEQYF; CDR3 DNA: TGTGCCAGCTCACCACCTTCGCTGCAGGGCTACGAGCAGTACTTC
CDR3 length: 15; clone size: -; J gene: TRBJ2-7; D gene: TRBD1; V gene: TRBV5-3; CDR3 protein: CARSPRDRSSYEQYF; CDR3 DNA: TGTGCCAGAAGCCCCAGGGACAGGAGCTCCTACGAGCAGTACTTC
CDR3 length: 14; clone size: -; J gene: TRBJ1-6; D gene: -; V gene: TRBV7-3; CDR3 protein: CASSLDTLNSPLHF; CDR3 DNA: TGTGCCAGCAGCTTAGACACTCTGAATTCACCCCTCCACTTT
CDR3 length: 13; clone size: -; J gene: TRBJ2-7; D gene: TRBD1; V gene: TRBV4-3; CDR3 protein: CASSQDIQGKQYF; CDR3 DNA: TGCGCCAGCAGCCAAGATATACAGGGGAAGCAGTACTTC
CDR3 length: 13; clone size: -; J gene: TRBJ1-1; D gene: TRBD1; V gene: TRBV5-1; CDR3 protein: CASSYDRVTEAFF; CDR3 DNA: TGCGCCAGCAGCTATGACAGGGTCACTGAAGCTTTCTTT
CDR3 length: 11; clone size: -; J gene: TRBJ2-7; D gene: -; V gene: TRBV30; CDR3 protein: CATGSLYEQYF; CDR3 DNA: TGTGCCACGGGATCTCTCTACGAGCAGTACTTC
CDR3 length: 13; clone size: -; J gene: TRBJ2-5; D gene: -; V gene: TRBV3-1/TRBV3-2; CDR3 protein: CASSQLLQETQYF; CDR3 DNA: TGTGCCAGCAGCCAACTCCTGCAAGAGACCCAGTACTTC
CDR3 length: 12; clone size: -; J gene: TRBJ2-7; D gene: -; V gene: TRBV2; CDR3 protein: CASSLQVYEQYF; CDR3 DNA: TGTGCCAGCAGCCTACAGGTCTACGAGCAGTACTTC
CDR3 length: 11; clone size: -; J gene: TRBJ2-1; D gene: TRBD2; V gene: TRBV6-2/TRBV6-3; CDR3 protein: CASSTGTSRFF; CDR3 DNA: TGTGCCAGCAGTACCGGGACTAGCCGGTTCTTC
CDR3 length: 14; clone size: once; J gene: TRBJ1-1; D gene: -; V gene: TRBV30; CDR3 protein: CAWNGGRRNTEAFF; CDR3 DNA: TGTGCCTGGAACGGGGGGCGCAGAAACACTGAAGCTTTCTTT
CDR3 length: 13; clone size: -; J gene: TRBJ1-6; D gene: -; V gene: TRBV6-5; CDR3 protein: CASGDNIYSPLHF; CDR3 DNA: TGTGCCAGCGGGGACAATATTTATTCACCCCTCCACTTT
CDR3 length: 13; clone size: -; J gene: TRBJ2-2; D gene: TRBD2; V gene: TRBV2; CDR3 protein: CASARGEAGELFF; CDR3 DNA: TGTGCCAGCGCCCGGGGGGAGGCCGGGGAGCTGTTTTTT
CDR3 length: 14; clone size: few; J gene: TRBJ1-1; D gene: -; V gene: TRBV7-2; CDR3 protein: CASIPQQGGSEAFF; CDR3 DNA: TGTGCCAGCATCCCCCAGCAGGGAGGGTCTGAAGCTTTCTTT
CDR3 length: 14; clone size: -; J gene: TRBJ2-5; D gene: -; V gene: TRBV3-1/TRBV3-2; CDR3 protein: CASSQGTPKETQYF; CDR3 DNA: TGTGCCAGCAGCCAAGGAACTCCTAAAGAGACCCAGTACTTC
CDR3 length: 16; clone size: -; J gene: TRBJ2-3; D gene: -; V gene: TRBV4-3; CDR3 protein: CASSQDTRGWGNTQYF; CDR3 DNA: TGCGCCAGCAGCCAAGATACTAGAGGATGGGGAAATACGCAGTATTTT
CDR3 length: 18; clone size: -; J gene: TRBJ1-5; D gene: TRBD1; V gene: TRBV5-1; CDR3 protein: CASSLVGTGVQGNQPQHF; CDR3 DNA: TGCGCCAGCAGCTTGGTAGGGACAGGGGTTCAGGGCAATCAGCCCCAGCATTTT
CDR3 length: 15; clone size: -; J gene: TRBJ1-5; D gene: TRBD1; V gene: TRBV6-6; CDR3 protein: CASSSTQGPNQPQHF; CDR3 DNA: TGTGCCAGCAGTTCCACACAGGGGCCCAATCAGCCCCAGCATTTT
CDR3 length: 14; clone size: -; J gene: TRBJ2-3; D gene: -; V gene: TRBV7-3; CDR3 protein: CASSLSQATDTQYF; CDR3 DNA: TGTGCCAGCAGCTTAAGCCAGGCCACAGATACGCAGTATTTT
CDR3 length: 15; clone size: few; J gene: TRBJ2-7; D gene: -; V gene: TRBV5-1; CDR3 protein: CASSLGSGNGYEQYF; CDR3 DNA: TGCGCCAGCAGCTTGGGCTCAGGGAATGGCTACGAGCAGTACTTC
CDR3 length: 14; clone size: -; J gene: TRBJ2-7; D gene: TRBD1; V gene: TRBV6-6; CDR3 protein: CASSSGQGGYEQYF; CDR3 DNA: TGTGCCAGCAGTTCCGGACAGGGGGGTTACGAGCAGTACTTC
CDR3 length: 15; clone size: -; J gene: TRBJ2-1; D gene: TRBD2; V gene: TRBV11-2; CDR3 protein: CASSLRSGGDNEQFF; CDR3 DNA: TGTGCCAGCAGCTTAAGGTCGGGGGGGGACAATGAGCAGTTCTTC
CDR3 length: 15; clone size: -; J gene: TRBJ2-3; D gene: TRBD2; V gene: TRBV7-6; CDR3 protein: CASSRAGGLADTQYF; CDR3 DNA: TGTGCCAGCAGCCGGGCGGGGGGTTTGGCAGATACGCAGTATTTT
CDR3 length: 14; clone size: -; J gene: TRBJ1-2; D gene: TRBD1; V gene: TRBV7-2; CDR3 protein: CASSVDRANYGYTF; CDR3 DNA: TGTGCCAGCAGCGTCGACAGGGCCAACTATGGCTACACCTTC
CDR3 length: 16; clone size: few; J gene: TRBJ1-5; D gene: -; V gene: TRBV10-1; CDR3 protein: CAGHQKGLGSNQPQHF; CDR3 DNA: TGCGCCGGACACCAAAAGGGGCTGGGGAGCAATCAGCCCCAGCATTTT
CDR3 length: 13; clone size: -; J gene: TRBJ2-7; D gene: -; V gene: TRBV19; CDR3 protein: CASSMGHLYEQYF; CDR3 DNA: TGTGCCAGTAGTATGGGCCACCTCTACGAGCAGTACTTC
CDR3 length: 16; clone size: -; J gene: TRBJ1-5; D gene: TRBD1; V gene: TRBV5-6; CDR3 protein: CASSPTDRRGNQPQHF; CDR3 DNA: TGTGCCAGCAGCCCAACGGACAGGCGGGGCAATCAGCCCCAGCATTTT
CDR3 length: 21; clone size: -; J gene: TRBJ2-3; D gene: TRBD2; V gene: TRBV9; CDR3 protein: CASSVAPRRSGGSIYTDTQYF; CDR3 DNA: TGTGCCAGCAGCGTAGCCCCACGGAGGAGCGGGGGGTCTATTTACACAGATACGCAGTATTTT
CDR3 length: 13; clone size: few; J gene: TRBJ1-5; D gene: -; V gene: TRBV10-3; CDR3 protein: CATLKDRNQPQHF; CDR3 DNA: TGTGCCACCCTTAAAGACAGGAATCAGCCCCAGCATTTT
CDR3 length: 13; clone size: -; J gene: TRBJ2-1; D gene: -; V gene: TRBV7-3; CDR3 protein: CASSSQGVNEQFF; CDR3 DNA: TGTGCCAGCAGCTCCCAAGGGGTGAATGAGCAGTTCTTC
CDR3 length: 17; clone size: -; J gene: TRBJ1-2; D gene: TRBD1; V gene: TRBV28; CDR3 protein: CASSFIGAGQDLDGYTF; CDR3 DNA: TGTGCCAGCAGTTTCATCGGTGCGGGACAGGACTTGGATGGCTACACCTTC
CDR3 length: 11; clone size: -; J gene: TRBJ1-3; D gene: -; V gene: TRBV10-3; CDR3 protein: CAISETGTIYF; CDR3 DNA: TGTGCCATCAGTGAAACAGGGACCATATATTTT
CDR3 length: 13; clone size: -; J gene: TRBJ1-2; D gene: -; V gene: TRBV2; CDR3 protein: CASSEGVNYGYTF; CDR3 DNA: TGTGCCAGCAGTGAAGGAGTTAACTATGGCTACACCTTC
CDR3 length: 14; clone size: -; J gene: TRBJ1-5; D gene: -; V gene: TRBV19; CDR3 protein: CASGRGSGNQPQHF; CDR3 DNA: TGTGCCTCAGGCCGGGGGTCCGGGAATCAGCCCCAGCATTTT
CDR3 length: 13; clone size: -; J gene: TRBJ1-3; D gene: -; V gene: TRBV5-6; CDR3 protein: CASSFESGNTIYF; CDR3 DNA: TGTGCCAGCAGCTTCGAGTCTGGAAACACCATATATTTT
CDR3 length: 13; clone size: -; J gene: TRBJ1-2; D gene: -; V gene: TRBV29-1; CDR3 protein: CSVEWQGNYGYTF; CDR3 DNA: TGCAGCGTTGAATGGCAGGGTAACTATGGCTACACCTTC
CDR3 length: 17; clone size: -; J gene: TRBJ2-3; D gene: TRBD2; V gene: TRBV9; CDR3 protein: CASSTHSGGVAVDTQYF; CDR3 DNA: TGTGCCAGCAGCACCCATAGCGGGGGGGTTGCGGTAGATACGCAGTATTTT
CDR3 length: 16; clone size: -; J gene: TRBJ2-7; D gene: -; V gene: TRBV15; CDR3 protein: CATSRDPAGAGYEQYF; CDR3 DNA: TGTGCCACCAGCAGAGATCCGGCTGGGGCCGGGTACGAGCAGTACTTC
CDR3 length: 12; clone size: -; J gene: TRBJ1-1; D gene: -; V gene: TRBV29-1; CDR3 protein: CSVAQGYTEAFF; CDR3 DNA: TGCAGCGTTGCCCAGGGGTACACTGAAGCTTTCTTT